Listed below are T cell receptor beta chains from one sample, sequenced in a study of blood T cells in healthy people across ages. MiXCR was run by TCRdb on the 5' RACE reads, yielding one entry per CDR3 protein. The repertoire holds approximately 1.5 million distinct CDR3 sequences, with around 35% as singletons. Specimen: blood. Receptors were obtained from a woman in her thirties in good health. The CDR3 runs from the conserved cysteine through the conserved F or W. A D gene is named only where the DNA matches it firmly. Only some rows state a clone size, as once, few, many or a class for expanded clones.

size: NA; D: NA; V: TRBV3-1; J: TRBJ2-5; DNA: TGTGCCAGCAGCCACCGGGGGACCCTTGATTGGGAGACCCAGTACTTC; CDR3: CASSHRGTLDWETQYF
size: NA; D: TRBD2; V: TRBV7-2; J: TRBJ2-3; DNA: TGTGCCACTCAGGTTGGAGCGGGGGGTCGCACAGATACGCAGTATTTT; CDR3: CATQVGAGGRTDTQYF
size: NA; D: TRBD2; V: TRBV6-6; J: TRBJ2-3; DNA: TGTGCCAGCACCGGACTAGCGGGGCGCACAGATACGCAGTATTTT; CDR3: CASTGLAGRTDTQYF
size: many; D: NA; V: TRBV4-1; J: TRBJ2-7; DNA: TGCGCCAGCAGCCCCGAGGACAGCTCCTACGAGCAGTACTTC; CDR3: CASSPEDSSYEQYF
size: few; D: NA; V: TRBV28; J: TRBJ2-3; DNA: TGTGCCAGCAGTTTAGGATTTTCACATGATACGCAGTATTTT; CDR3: CASSLGFSHDTQYF
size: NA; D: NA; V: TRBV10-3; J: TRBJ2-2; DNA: TGTGCCATCAGCGGGACCTCGAACACCGGGGAGCTGTTTTTT; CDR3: CAISGTSNTGELFF
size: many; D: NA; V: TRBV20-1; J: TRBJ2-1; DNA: TGCAGTGCGAGCTTTTACAATGAGCAGTTCTTC; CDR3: CSASFYNEQFF
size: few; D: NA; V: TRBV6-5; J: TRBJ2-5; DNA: TGTGCCAGCAGTGCTGTTCTGGGCGAGACCCAGTACTTC; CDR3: CASSAVLGETQYF
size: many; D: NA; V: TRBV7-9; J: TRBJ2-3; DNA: TGTGCCAGCAGCGCGCAAGGCAGGAGGGTCGCAGATACGCAGTATTTT; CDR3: CASSAQGRRVADTQYF
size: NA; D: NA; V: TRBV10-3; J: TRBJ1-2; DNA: TGTGTCATCACCGCGGTAGGGGGGAACTATGGCTACACCTTC; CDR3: CVITAVGGNYGYTF
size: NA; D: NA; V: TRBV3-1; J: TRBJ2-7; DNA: TGTGCCAGCAGCGTGCTGACCAGTCTCCCCAACGAGCAGTACTTC; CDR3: CASSVLTSLPNEQYF
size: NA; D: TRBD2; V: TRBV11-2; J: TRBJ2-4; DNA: TGTGCCAGCAACTTCTTCTCGGGACTAGCGGGAGAAGTCGGCATTCAGTACTTC; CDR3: CASNFFSGLAGEVGIQYF
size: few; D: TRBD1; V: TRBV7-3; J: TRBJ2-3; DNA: TGTGCCAGCAGCTTCGCCGGACAGGGTGGGGGAGATACGCAGTATTTT; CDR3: CASSFAGQGGGDTQYF
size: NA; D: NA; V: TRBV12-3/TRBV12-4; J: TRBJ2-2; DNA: TGTGCCAGCAGTCCCCCGGTTATGCGGGGAGGCAGGGAGCTGTTTTTT; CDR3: CASSPPVMRGGRELFF
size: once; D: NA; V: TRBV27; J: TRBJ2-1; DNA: TGTGCCAGCACGGGACGGACCCCCTACAATGAGCAGTTCTTC; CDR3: CASTGRTPYNEQFF
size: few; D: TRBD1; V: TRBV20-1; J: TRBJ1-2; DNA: TGCAGTGCCAAGTCAGGGGGCGCCATAAACTATGGCTACACCTTC; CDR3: CSAKSGGAINYGYTF
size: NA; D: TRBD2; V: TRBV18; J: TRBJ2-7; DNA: TGTGCCAGCTCACCATCTAGCGGGGGGACCTCCTACGAGCAGTACTTC; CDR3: CASSPSSGGTSYEQYF